This record covers a single T cell receptor (beta chain). Its antigen is not identified. This record comes from a study of blood T cells in healthy people across ages. Findings and caveats of the study: The donors' CMV status was not determined, possibly confounding changes in expanded clonotypes. Diversity figures based on one million T cells were deemed too low.

The CDR3 runs to 15 residues. The germline CDR1 and CDR2 sequences are SGHTA and FQGNSA. J gave up 4 bases and V 4 bases, and 4 bases lay outside the gene matches. The draw of peripheral blood yielded ten milliliters from each donor. A second PCR of 7 to 11 cycles used a sample-barcoded 5' primer and a J-beta primer mix. Each cDNA molecule was tagged by a template-switch adaptor that had 12 random nucleotides. Using its own MiXCR run on the 5' RACE reads, TCRdb lists one record per CDR3 protein. This sample yields about 1,600,000 distinct CDR3 sequences, of which roughly 45% are seen a single time; 7.9% belongs to the top ten.

V usage is TRBV7-2 and J usage is TRBJ2-1, with 10 bases that match TRBD1. This TCR was recovered from a woman aged 18 to 35 in good health. Sequenced input: blood. The CDR3 DNA is TGTGCCAGCAGCTCGACAGGGGGCGGGTACAATGAGCAGTTCTTC. The encoded protein is CASSSTGGGYNEQFF. Complete variable domain (other parts from reference TRBV7-2 and TRBJ2-1): GAGVSQSPSNKVTEKGKDVELRCDPISGHTALYWYRQSLGQGLEFLIYFQGNSAPDKSGLPSDRFSAERTGGSVSTLTIQRTQQEDSAVYLCASSSTGGGYNEQFFGPGTRLTVL.